The present entry profiles one T cell receptor beta chain with its context. This CDR3 region has 15 residues. Germline CDR1 SGHTA, CDR2 FQGNSA. Trimming pared 5 bases from V and 0 bases from J, leaving 13 bases between. The data were taken from a study of cytomegalovirus exposure and HLA in healthy donors. The PCR made use of 60 Vbeta and 13 Jbeta primers. TCRdb's copy holds only in-frame clones and misses some; the assay was immunoSEQ multiplex PCR. The sample has fewer than 120,000 clones; 76% are singletons. The TCR originated in a man younger than 45 in good health and CMV-seropositive. The chain combines TRBV7-2 with TRBJ1-1; no clear D gene. Sequences were obtained from PBMCs. The CDR3 DNA is TGTGCCAGCAGCGTGGTAGGAGGATTGAACACTGAAGCTTTCTTT. Protein product: CASSVVGGLNTEAFF.